A selection of T cell receptor beta chains follows, all from one sample in a study of OX40 agonist ivuxolimab in advanced cancers. The table came from immunoSEQ multiplex PCR; TCRdb's copy has only in-frame clones and leaves some out. Of approximately 78,000 clones listed, about nine tenths were seen once; the top ten hold around 0.96%. The specimen was CD4+ or CD8+ T cells sorted from blood, collected in a trial of the OX40 agonist ivuxolimab. These receptors were collected from an adult with an advanced solid tumor such as melanoma, head and neck, liver or kidney cancer. Both conserved end residues are part of each CDR3. The D gene is left open where the match is weak. Clone size is not always given. Where it is, it says once, few, many or a class for expanded clones.

J gene | D gene | V gene | clone size | CDR3 DNA | CDR3 protein
TRBJ2-7 | NA | TRBV7-8 | NA | TGTGCCAGCAGCACCCGGGCATTAGGTTACGAGCAGTACTTC | CASSTRALGYEQYF
TRBJ1-1 | NA | TRBV5-1 | NA | TGCGCCAGCAGATTGCGGGTAGAGACTGAAGCTTTCTTT | CASRLRVETEAFF
TRBJ2-3 | NA | TRBV9 | NA | TGTGCCAGCAGCGTACAGGGCTTCTACACAGATACGCAGTATTTT | CASSVQGFYTDTQYF
TRBJ2-3 | NA | TRBV7-9 | few | TGTGCCAGCAGCTTACAGGGACTCGGGTTAACAGATACGCAGTATTTT | CASSLQGLGLTDTQYF
TRBJ2-3 | NA | TRBV5-1 | NA | TGCGCCAGCAGCTTGGTCCGGGCAACCAACGCAGATACGCAGTATTTT | CASSLVRATNADTQYF
TRBJ1-1 | TRBD1 | TRBV18 | NA | TGTGCCAGCTCACGCGACAGGGGTGAAGCTTTCTTT | CASSRDRGEAFF
TRBJ2-5 | TRBD2 | TRBV7-7 | NA | TGTGCCATAGCGGGACTAGCGGGAGCAGAGACCCAGTACTTC | CAIAGLAGAETQYF
TRBJ1-4 | TRBD1 | TRBV18 | NA | TGTGCCAGCTCACCTCAGGGGGTTCAAGAAAAACTGTTTTTT | CASSPQGVQEKLFF
TRBJ2-1 | NA | TRBV7-9 | NA | TGTGCCAGCAGCTTAGATACAGTACCCTACAATGAGCAGTTCTTC | CASSLDTVPYNEQFF
TRBJ2-5 | NA | TRBV28 | NA | TGTGCCAGCAGTTTTTTCAGGGGAACAGTACCACTACAAGAGACCCAGTACTTC | CASSFFRGTVPLQETQYF
TRBJ2-7 | TRBD2 | TRBV5-8 | NA | TGTGCCAGCAGCTTGGGGACTAGGCGCGAGCAGTACTTC | CASSLGTRREQYF
TRBJ2-3 | NA | TRBV29-1 | NA | TGCAGCGTTGTTAGTGGCACAGATACGCAGTATTTT | CSVVSGTDTQYF
TRBJ2-2 | NA | TRBV4-1 | NA | TGCGCCAGCAGCCAAGGTTTAGGGGGTTCGAACACCGGGGAGCTGTTTTTT | CASSQGLGGSNTGELFF
TRBJ2-1 | TRBD2 | TRBV5-4 | NA | TGTGCCAGCAGCGTTAGCGGGGGCCCTTGGGAGCAGTTCTTC | CASSVSGGPWEQFF
TRBJ1-3 | NA | TRBV5-1 | NA | TGCGCCAGCAGCTCTGACCTGCAGGGGACTGGAAACACCATATATTTT | CASSSDLQGTGNTIYF
TRBJ1-5 | TRBD1 | TRBV6-1 | NA | TGTGCCAGCCGAGGACAGGGAAATCAGCCCCAGCATTTT | CASRGQGNQPQHF
TRBJ2-5 | TRBD1 | TRBV11-1 | once | TGTGCCAGCAGCTTCGGACAGGTGGAAGGCCAAGAGACCCAGTACTTC | CASSFGQVEGQETQYF
TRBJ1-4 | NA | TRBV6-5 | NA | TGTGCCAGCAGTTACTCACGGGGGGTGACTAATGAAAAACTGTTTTTT | CASSYSRGVTNEKLFF
TRBJ2-5 | TRBD2 | TRBV2 | NA | TGTGCCAGCAGGGGGACTAGTGGGGGTTGGGAGACCCAGTACTTC | CASRGTSGGWETQYF
TRBJ2-5 | NA | TRBV7-7 | NA | TGTGCTAGCAGCTTAGCTAGCGTGGAGACCCAGTACTTC | CASSLASVETQYF
TRBJ2-7 | NA | TRBV25-1 | NA | TGTGCCAGCAGTGAATCAGGGCCGGGCTACGAGCAGTACTTC | CASSESGPGYEQYF
TRBJ2-7 | TRBD2 | TRBV18 | NA | TGTGCCAGCTCCGAAGGTAGCGGGGAGATCTACGAGCAGTACTTC | CASSEGSGEIYEQYF
TRBJ2-1 | TRBD2 | TRBV10-1 | NA | TGCGCCAGCTCCCCTTTAGCGGGAGGGCGAAATGAGCAGTTCTTC | CASSPLAGGRNEQFF
TRBJ2-3 | NA | TRBV11-2 | NA | TGTGCCAGCAGCTCCTGGGGATTAGCGGTTAGCACAGATACGCAGTATTTT | CASSSWGLAVSTDTQYF
TRBJ2-3 | NA | TRBV9 | once | TGTGCCAGCAGCGTAGCGGGGCAACCTACAAATACGCAGTATTTT | CASSVAGQPTNTQYF
TRBJ1-1 | TRBD1 | TRBV14 | once | TGTGCCAGCAGCCGGCGGACAGGGTTAAACACTGAAGCTTTCTTT | CASSRRTGLNTEAFF
TRBJ1-5 | TRBD1 | TRBV12-5 | NA | TGTGCTAGTGGCTCCGGGACAGCCCTTCCCAATCAGCCCCAGCATTTT | CASGSGTALPNQPQHF
TRBJ2-7 | TRBD1 | TRBV7-2 | few | TGTGCCAGCTTACCTGCTCAGGACAGGGGGTCCTACGAGCAGTACTTC | CASLPAQDRGSYEQYF
TRBJ2-7 | NA | TRBV11-3 | NA | TGTGCCAGCAGCTTAGGGGTCCTCTACGAGCAGTACTTC | CASSLGVLYEQYF
TRBJ1-3 | NA | TRBV28 | NA | TGTGCCAGTGGCGGGATGTGGGGAAACACCATATATTTT | CASGGMWGNTIYF
TRBJ2-5 | TRBD1 | TRBV7-8 | NA | TGTGCCAGCAGCGTTTTCGCGACAGGGAACCAAGAGACCCAGTACTTC | CASSVFATGNQETQYF
TRBJ2-5 | NA | TRBV6-1 | NA | TGTGCCAGCAGTGATGGCGGGCTGTACCAAGAGACCCAGTACTTC | CASSDGGLYQETQYF
TRBJ2-7 | NA | TRBV5-5 | NA | TGTGCCAGCAGCTTGGGCAGCGGAGTTTACGAGCAGTACTTC | CASSLGSGVYEQYF
TRBJ1-6 | NA | TRBV28 | NA | TGTGCCAGCAGCGTCCCGAATTCACCCCTCCACTTT | CASSVPNSPLHF
TRBJ2-7 | TRBD2 | TRBV7-2 | NA | TGTGCCAGCAGCCCGGGGGACTATTTGTTCTACGAGCAGTACTTC | CASSPGDYLFYEQYF
TRBJ1-1 | NA | TRBV6-6 | NA | TGTGCCAGCAGAAGGGTGTCCTACACTGAAGCTTTCTTT | CASRRVSYTEAFF
TRBJ2-3 | NA | TRBV29-1 | NA | TGCAGCTCTGGGGTCACAGATACGCAGTATTTT | CSSGVTDTQYF